This paragraph reports one T cell receptor (beta chain). Its antigen is currently unknown. This record belongs to a study of lymphopenia after photon versus proton radiotherapy. This CDR3 contains 11 residues. The V gene's germline CDR1 is LNHDA and CDR2 SQIVND (reference sequence). V lost 9 bases to trimming and J lost 4 bases, with 9 bases between them. Some clones are missing from TCRdb's copy, which holds only in-frame ones; the method was immunoSEQ multiplex PCR. Of approximately 160,000 clones in the sample, 80% to 90% are singletons; the top ten hold approximately 4.8%. Broader study findings: Larger post-nadir TCR diversity loss correlated inversely with survival in deceased patients. After lymphocyte nadir, photon-treated repertoires showed oligoclonal expansion, especially CD8+ Temra.

This chain uses TRBV19 with TRBJ1-2; no firm D call. The clonotype was recovered from a man between 45 and 60 years old with gastric cancer. The sample consisted of peripheral blood, taken from a patient treated with photon-based radiotherapy. CDR3 sequence reads: CASLTFYGYTF. Written as DNA, the CDR3 is TGTGCCAGCCTGACTTTCTATGGCTACACCTTC.